The present T cell receptor (beta chain) was sequenced within a study of Ad26.COV2.S vaccination and SARS-CoV-2 variants. Study-wide context: The study gave Ad26.COV2.S intramuscularly, once or twice 56 days apart.

The CDR3 is 16 residues long. Per the germline V gene, CDR1 is SQVTM and CDR2 is ANQGSEA. Trimming shortened V by 6 bases and J by 2 bases, and 22 bases separated the two germline ends. Notes on this clone: The antigen is not known.

The treatment denotes: some 20 received Ad26.COV2.S at low or high dose, single or two shots; 5 received placebo; per-sample allocation not given. Samples analyzed were those drawn on day 63 after the first vaccine or placebo injection. In Boston, the donor was an adult between 18-55 years of age. Clones were read by immunoSEQ multiplex PCR, and TCRdb kept only the in-frame ones, dropping some. Found here are around 300,000 clones, 65% to 90% of them singletons; the top ten hold around 10%. Overall study results and limits: Placebo recipients and vaccine recipients were similar in non-spike TCR breadth.

This TCR derives from a person aged 18-65 years who received the Ad26.COV2.S COVID-19 vaccine or a placebo. This chain joins TRBV29-1 and TRBJ1-2, with a tentative D call TRBD1 (5 bases). The sample was peripheral blood, taken in a trial of Ad26.COV2.S vaccine versus placebo. Here the CDR3 reads CSVPLGVGSGNYGYTF. As DNA, the CDR3 is TGCAGCGTACCCTTAGGGGTGGGGTCCGGAAACTATGGCTACACCTTC. The full variable domain, rest sourced from reference TRBV29-1 and TRBJ1-2, is SAVISQKPSRDICQRGTSLTIQCQVDSQVTMMFWYRQQPGQSLTLIATANQGSEATYESGFVIDKFPISRPNLTFSTLTVSNMSPEDSSIYLCSVPLGVGSGNYGYTFGSGTRLTVV.